The present T cell receptor (beta chain) was sequenced within a study of shared clonotypes between healthy human individuals. Germline-derived CDR1 and CDR2 are SEHNR and FQNEAQ (reference sequence). With 5 bases clipped from V and 4 bases from J, the junction kept 9 bases outside the gene matches. The CDR3 spans 17 residues. Sequencing was performed with immunoSEQ multiplex PCR; in TCRdb, only in-frame clones are kept and a portion is missing. The profile shows approximately 320,000 clones, roughly 87% of them singletons. The TCR sequence derives from a man younger than 35 in good health. Specimen: memory CD8+ T cells sorted from blood. Subset in this sample: CD45RO+ cells pooled with CCR7-negative TemRA cells. The V and J genes are TRBV7-9 and TRBJ2-1, with 12 nucleotides matching TRBD2. The chain's CDR3 is CASSPTSGGLWYNEQFF. CDR3 coding DNA: TGTGCCAGCAGCCCCACTAGCGGGGGGCTATGGTACAATGAGCAGTTCTTC.